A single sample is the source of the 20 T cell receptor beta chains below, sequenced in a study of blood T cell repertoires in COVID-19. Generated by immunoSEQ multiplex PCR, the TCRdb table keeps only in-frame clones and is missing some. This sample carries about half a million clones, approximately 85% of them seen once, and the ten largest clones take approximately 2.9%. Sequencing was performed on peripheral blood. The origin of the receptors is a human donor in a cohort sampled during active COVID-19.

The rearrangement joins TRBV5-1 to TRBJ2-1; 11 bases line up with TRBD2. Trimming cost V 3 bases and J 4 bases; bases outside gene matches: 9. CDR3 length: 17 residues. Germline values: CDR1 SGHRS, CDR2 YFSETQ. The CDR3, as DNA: TGCGCCAGCAGCTCCGGACTAGCGGGTTCCCTTTACAATGAGCAGTTCTTC. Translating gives CASSSGLAGSLYNEQFF.

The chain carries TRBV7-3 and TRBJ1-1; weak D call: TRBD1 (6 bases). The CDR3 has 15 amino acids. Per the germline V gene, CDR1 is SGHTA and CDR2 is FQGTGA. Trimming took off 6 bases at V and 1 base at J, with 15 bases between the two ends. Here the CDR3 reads CASRDSDRPNTEAFF. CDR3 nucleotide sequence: TGTGCCAGCAGGGATTCGGACAGACCGAACACTGAAGCTTTCTTT.

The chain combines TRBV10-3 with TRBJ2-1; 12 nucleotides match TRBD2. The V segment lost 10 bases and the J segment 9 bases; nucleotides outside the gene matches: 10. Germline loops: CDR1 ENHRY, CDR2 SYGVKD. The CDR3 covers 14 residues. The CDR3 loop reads CATRTSGKIGEQFF. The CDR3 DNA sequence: TGTGCCACCCGGACTAGCGGGAAGATTGGTGAGCAGTTCTTC.

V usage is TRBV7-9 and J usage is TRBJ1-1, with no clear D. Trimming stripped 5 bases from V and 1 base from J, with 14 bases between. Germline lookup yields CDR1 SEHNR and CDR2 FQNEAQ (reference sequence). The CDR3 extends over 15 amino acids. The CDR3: CASSRLDQENTEAFF. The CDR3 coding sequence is TGTGCCAGCAGCCGTTTAGACCAGGAGAACACTGAAGCTTTCTTT.

In DNA form, the CDR3 reads TGTGCCAGCAGTATCGACAGGGACCCAGAGGGCTACACCTTC. This gives the protein CASSIDRDPEGYTF. The V gene is TRBV27, the J gene TRBJ1-2, with 7 bases identical to TRBD1. The V gene's germline CDR1 is MNHEY and CDR2 SMNVEV (reference sequence). The length of the CDR3 is 14 residues. Trimming took 5 bases from V and 8 from J; bases not matched to a gene: 11.

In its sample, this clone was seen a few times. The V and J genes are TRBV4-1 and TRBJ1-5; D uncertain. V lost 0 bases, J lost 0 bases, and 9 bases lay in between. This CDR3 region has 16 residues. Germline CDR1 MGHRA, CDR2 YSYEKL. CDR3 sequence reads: CASSQDLSNSNQPQHF. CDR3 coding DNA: TGCGCCAGCAGCCAAGATCTGAGTAATAGCAATCAGCCCCAGCATTTT.

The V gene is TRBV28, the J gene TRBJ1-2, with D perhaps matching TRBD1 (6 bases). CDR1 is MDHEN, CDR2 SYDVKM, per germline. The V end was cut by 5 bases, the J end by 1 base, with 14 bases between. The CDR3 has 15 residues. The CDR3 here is CASSGRGYLNYGYTF. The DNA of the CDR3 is TGTGCCAGCAGTGGCAGGGGTTACCTTAACTATGGCTACACCTTC.

In DNA, the CDR3 is TGCGCCAGCAGCTTGATCCTAGATGTCCACAATGAGCAGTTCTTC. Translated, it gives CASSLILDVHNEQFF. The genes are TRBV5-1 and TRBJ2-1; D uncertain. V was clipped by 1 base and J by 5 bases, with 13 bases between them. The CDR3 runs 15 residues. Germline CDR1 SGHRS, CDR2 YFSETQ.

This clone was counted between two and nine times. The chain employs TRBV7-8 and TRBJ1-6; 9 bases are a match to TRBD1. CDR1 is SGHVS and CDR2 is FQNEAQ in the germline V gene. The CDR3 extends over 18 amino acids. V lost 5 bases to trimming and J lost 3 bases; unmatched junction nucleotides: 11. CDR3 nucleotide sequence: TGTGCCAGCAGCCCAACCGGGACAGGGATGCGCTATAATTCACCCCTCCACTTT. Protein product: CASSPTGTGMRYNSPLHF.

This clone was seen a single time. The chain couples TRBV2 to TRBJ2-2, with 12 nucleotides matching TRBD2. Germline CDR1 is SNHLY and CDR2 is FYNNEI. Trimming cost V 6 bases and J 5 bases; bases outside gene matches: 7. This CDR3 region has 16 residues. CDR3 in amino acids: CASRYGLAGKTGELFF. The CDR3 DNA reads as TGTGCCAGCAGATACGGACTAGCGGGGAAAACCGGGGAGCTGTTTTTT.

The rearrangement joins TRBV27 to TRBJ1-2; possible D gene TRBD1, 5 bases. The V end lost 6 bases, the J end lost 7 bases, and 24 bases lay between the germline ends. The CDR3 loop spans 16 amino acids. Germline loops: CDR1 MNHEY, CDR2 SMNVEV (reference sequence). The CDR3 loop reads CASSSSEHRSNSGYTF. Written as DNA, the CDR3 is TGTGCCAGCAGCTCATCAGAGCACAGGAGCAATAGTGGCTACACCTTC.

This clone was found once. The CDR3 sequence: CASSPQVPYEQYF. CDR3 in DNA: TGTGCCAGCAGCCCGCAGGTTCCCTACGAGCAGTACTTC. The chain has TRBV27 and TRBJ2-7; D gene ambiguous. V lost 6 bases and J lost 2, with 11 bases in between. Germline V CDR1 and CDR2: MNHEY, SMNVEV (reference sequence). CDR3 length: 13 residues.

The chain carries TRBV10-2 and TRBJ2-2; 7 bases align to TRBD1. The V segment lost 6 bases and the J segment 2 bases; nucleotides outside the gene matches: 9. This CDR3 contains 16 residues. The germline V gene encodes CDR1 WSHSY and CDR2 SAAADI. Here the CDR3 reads CASRGLQGSNTGELFF. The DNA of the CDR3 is TGCGCCAGCAGGGGGCTACAGGGGTCCAACACCGGGGAGCTGTTTTTT.

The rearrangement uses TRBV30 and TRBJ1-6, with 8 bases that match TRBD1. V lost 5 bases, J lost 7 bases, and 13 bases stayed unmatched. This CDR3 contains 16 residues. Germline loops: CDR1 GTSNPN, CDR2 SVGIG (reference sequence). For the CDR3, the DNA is TGTGCCTGGGCCCCAGGGGGCGCAAATCCGAATTCACCCCTCCACTTT. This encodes CAWAPGGANPNSPLHF. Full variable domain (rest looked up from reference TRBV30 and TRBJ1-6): SQTIHQWPATLVQPVGSPLSLECTVEGTSNPNLYWYRQAAGRGLQLLFYSVGIGQISSEVPQNLSASRPQDRQFILSSKKLLLSDSGFYLCAWAPGGANPNSPLHFGNGTRLTVT.

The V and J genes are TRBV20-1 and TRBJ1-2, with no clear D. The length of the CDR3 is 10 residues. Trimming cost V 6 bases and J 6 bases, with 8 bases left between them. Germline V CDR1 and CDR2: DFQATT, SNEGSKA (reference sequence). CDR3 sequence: CSAPYHGYTF. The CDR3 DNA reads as TGCAGTGCCCCCTACCATGGCTACACCTTC.

DNA for the CDR3: TGTGCCAGCAGCCCCAACCTTAGCAGGGACACTGAAGCTTTCTTT. Its protein product is CASSPNLSRDTEAFF. This chain links TRBV7-2 with TRBJ1-1; a weak D match, TRBD1 (5 bases). The V and J ends lost 5 bases and 3 bases respectively, with 16 bases between them. This CDR3 contains 15 residues. Germline values: CDR1 SGHTA, CDR2 FQGNSA. The entire variable domain, with the rest obtained from reference TRBV7-2 and TRBJ1-1, is as follows: GAGVSQSPSNKVTEKGKDVELRCDPISGHTALYWYRQSLGQGLEFLIYFQGNSAPDKSGLPSDRFSAERTGGSVSTLTIQRTQQEDSAVYLCASSPNLSRDTEAFFGQGTRLTVV.

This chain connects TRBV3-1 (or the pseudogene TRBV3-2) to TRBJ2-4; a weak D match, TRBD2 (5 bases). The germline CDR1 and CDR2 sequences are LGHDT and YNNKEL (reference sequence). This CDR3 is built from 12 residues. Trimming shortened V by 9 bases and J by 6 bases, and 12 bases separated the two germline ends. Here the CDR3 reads CARRDAGNIQYF. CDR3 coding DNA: TGTGCCAGACGAGACGCGGGAAACATTCAGTACTTC.

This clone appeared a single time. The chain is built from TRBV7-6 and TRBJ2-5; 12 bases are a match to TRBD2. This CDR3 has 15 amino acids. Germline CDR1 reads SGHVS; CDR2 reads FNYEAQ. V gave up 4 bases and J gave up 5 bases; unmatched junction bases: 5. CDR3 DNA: TGTGCCAGCAGCTCATCTCTAGCGGGAGGGGAGACCCAGTACTTC. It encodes CASSSSLAGGETQYF.

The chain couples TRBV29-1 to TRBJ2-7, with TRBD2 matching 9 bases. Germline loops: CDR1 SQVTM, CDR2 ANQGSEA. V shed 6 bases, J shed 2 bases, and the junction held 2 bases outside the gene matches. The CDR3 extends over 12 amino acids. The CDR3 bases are TGCAGCGTCTCTAGCGGGACCTACGAGCAGTACTTC. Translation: CSVSSGTYEQYF.

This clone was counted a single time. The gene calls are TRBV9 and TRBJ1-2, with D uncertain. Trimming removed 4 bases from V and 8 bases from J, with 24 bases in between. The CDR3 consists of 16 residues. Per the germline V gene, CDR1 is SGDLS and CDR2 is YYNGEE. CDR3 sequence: CASSYEVVGAQRGYTF. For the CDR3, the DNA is TGTGCCAGCAGCTACGAAGTCGTGGGAGCGCAACGCGGCTACACCTTC.